Reported below is one T cell receptor beta chain. Its antigen has not been determined. The input lacks base qualities; no much larger clone sits a single base away. After removal of 6 bases from V and 4 bases from J, the junction retains 7 bases not matched to a gene. From the cysteine through the phenylalanine, the CDR3 covers 16 amino acids. Just the 48-base CDR3 DNA is kept, in frame starting at base 1. CDR1 is given as MRHNA and CDR2 as SNTAGT, both from the germline V gene. Library method: the immunoSEQ multiplex PCR assay. TCRdb stores this immuneACCESS table with in-frame sequences only. Part of the clones is absent; in the studies checked, under half of the shortfall reflects unresolved V genes, and no reason is known for the rest. Recorded for this sample are tens of thousands of clones; 70% to 90% of them occurred a single time. The ten largest make up approximately 14% of the sample. This entry comes from a study of PD-1 blockade in mismatch repair-deficient tumors listed by TCRdb under 2017. Describing the broader study: Between September 2013 and late 2016, the trial enrolled roughly 86 consecutive patients with approximately 12 types of mismatch repair-deficient cancer, all of whom had received prior treatment and were progressing. Deep sequencing of TCR CDR3 regions was used to track tumor-associated T cell clones in peripheral blood of patients responding to PD-1 blockade.

Mismatch repair deficiency in every enrolled patient was established by polymerase chain reaction or immunohistochemistry. A few patients who responded to pembrolizumab therapy underwent TCR sequencing. Pembrolizumab PD-1 blockade was prospectively tested in advanced mismatch repair-deficient cancers, regardless of tissue of origin, in the phase II trial. Serial peripheral blood T cell samples were collected before and at multiple times after starting PD-1 blockade. Blood sampling times were reported as weeks after the first pembrolizumab dose. General findings and caveats noted by the study authors: Tumor-resident clones, often undetectable in blood before treatment, expanded rapidly after pembrolizumab and then contracted, generally before radiologic responses.

This sequence originates from an adult with mismatch repair-deficient cancer. Recombination linked TRBV6-4 to TRBJ2-2; 11 junctional bases match TRBD2. Sequencing was performed on peripheral blood, taken 52 weeks after starting pembrolizumab. DNA sequence: TGTGCCAGCAGGCCACTAGCGGGAGTCAGCACCGGGGAGCTGTTTTTT. This gives the protein CASRPLAGVSTGELFF.